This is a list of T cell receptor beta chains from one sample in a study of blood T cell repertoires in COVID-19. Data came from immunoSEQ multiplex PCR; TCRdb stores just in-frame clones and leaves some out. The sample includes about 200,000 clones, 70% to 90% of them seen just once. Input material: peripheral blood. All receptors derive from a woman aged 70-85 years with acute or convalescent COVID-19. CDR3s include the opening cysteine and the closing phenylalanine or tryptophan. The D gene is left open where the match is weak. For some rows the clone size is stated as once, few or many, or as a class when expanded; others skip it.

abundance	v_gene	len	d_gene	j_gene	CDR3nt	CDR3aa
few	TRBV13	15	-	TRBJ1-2	TGTGCCAGCAGCCAGAGGACAGCAGCTAACTATGGCTACACCTTC	CASSQRTAANYGYTF
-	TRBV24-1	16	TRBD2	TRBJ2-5	TGTGCCACCAGTGAGACACTAGCGGGGGGGCAAGAGACCCAGTACTTC	CATSETLAGGQETQYF
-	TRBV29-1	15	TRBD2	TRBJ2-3	TGCAGCGTTGCCCGGACTAGCGGGATGAGGGATACGCAGTATTTT	CSVARTSGMRDTQYF
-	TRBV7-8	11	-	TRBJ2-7	TGTGCCAGCAGCCCCCGCGGGGAGCAGTACTTC	CASSPRGEQYF
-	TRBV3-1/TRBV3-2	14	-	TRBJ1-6	TGTGCCAGCAGCTACAGGGTTCCTAGTTCACCCCTCCACTTT	CASSYRVPSSPLHF
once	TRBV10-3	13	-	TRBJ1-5	TGTGCCACCCTCGCGGGAGGCAATCAGCCCCAGCATTTT	CATLAGGNQPQHF
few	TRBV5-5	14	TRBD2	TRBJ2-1	TGTGCCAGCAGTTATAAGCGGGACTACAATGAGCAGTTCTTC	CASSYKRDYNEQFF
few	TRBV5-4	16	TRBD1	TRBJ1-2	TGTGCCAGCAGCCGAAGAGCCGGGACAGGTCGAAATGGCTACACCTTC	CASSRRAGTGRNGYTF
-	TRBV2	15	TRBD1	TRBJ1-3	TGTGCCAGCAGGGCAGGGGGGATATCTGGAAACACCATATATTTT	CASRAGGISGNTIYF
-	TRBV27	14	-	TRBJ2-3	TGTGCCAGCAGCCAAACCGGGGGTCGGGATACGCAGTATTTT	CASSQTGGRDTQYF
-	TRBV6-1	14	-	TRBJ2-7	TGTGCCAGCAGTGACAGTTCCGGGGGATACGAGCAGTACTTC	CASSDSSGGYEQYF
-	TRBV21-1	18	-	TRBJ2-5	TGTGCCAGCAGGGTGGGGAAGCGTCGACAGGGGTCACGAGAGACCCAGTACTTC	CASRVGKRRQGSRETQYF
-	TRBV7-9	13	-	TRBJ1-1	TGTGCCAGCAGCTTGGGGCAGAACACTGAAGCTTTCTTT	CASSLGQNTEAFF
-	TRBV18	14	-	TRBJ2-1	TGTGCCAGCTCACCACCGAGGGGGTACAATGAGCAGTTCTTC	CASSPPRGYNEQFF
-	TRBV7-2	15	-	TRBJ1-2	TGTGCCAGCAGCGAAGCGGCTATACCTGACTATGGCTACACCTTC	CASSEAAIPDYGYTF
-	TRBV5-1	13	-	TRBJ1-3	TGCGCCAGCAGCTTGGCTGGGCAGAACACCATATATTTT	CASSLAGQNTIYF
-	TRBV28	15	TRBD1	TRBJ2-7	TGTGCCAGCAGTTCACCGGGACAGGGGGACTACGAGCAGTACTTC	CASSSPGQGDYEQYF
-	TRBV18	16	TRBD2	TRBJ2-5	TGTGCCAGCTCACCACAGGCGGGAGGGATCCAAGAGACCCAGTACTTC	CASSPQAGGIQETQYF
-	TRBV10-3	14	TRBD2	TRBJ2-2	TGTGCCATCAGTGGCCTAGCGGGAACCGGGGAGCTGTTTTTT	CAISGLAGTGELFF
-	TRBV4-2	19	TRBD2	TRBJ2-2	TGTGCCAGCAGCCAAGAGCCTAGCGGGAGGGCCGAATACACCGGGGAGCTGTTTTTT	CASSQEPSGRAEYTGELFF
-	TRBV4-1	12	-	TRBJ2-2	TGCGCCAGCAGCCATATCTTCGGGGAGCTGTTTTTT	CASSHIFGELFF
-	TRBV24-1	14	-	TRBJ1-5	TGTGCCACCAGTGACTCGGCGGGGGCCCGGACCCAGCATTTT	CATSDSAGARTQHF
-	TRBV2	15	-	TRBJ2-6	TGTGCCAGCACTAAAAGGGGCATTGGGGCCAACGTCCTGACTTTC	CASTKRGIGANVLTF
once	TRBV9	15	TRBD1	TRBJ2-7	TGTGCCAGCAGCCGGGGACAGGGCGCCGCCTACGAGCAGTACTTC	CASSRGQGAAYEQYF
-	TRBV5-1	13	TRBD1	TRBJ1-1	TGCGCCAGCAGCTTGGTTCCACAGGGGTTCGCTTTCTTT	CASSLVPQGFAFF
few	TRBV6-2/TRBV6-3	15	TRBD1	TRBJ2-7	TGTGCCAGCAGTTACGGGGACAGGGTCTCCTACGAGCAGTACTTC	CASSYGDRVSYEQYF
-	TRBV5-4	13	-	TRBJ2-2	TGTGCCAGCAGTCGGGGGAACACCGGGGAGCTGTTTTTT	CASSRGNTGELFF
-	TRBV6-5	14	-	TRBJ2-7	TGTGCCAGCAGTTACGCCTTTAGAGGCTACGAGCAGTACTTC	CASSYAFRGYEQYF
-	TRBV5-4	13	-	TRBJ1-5	TGTGCCAGCAGCTTGGCGGGGGGTCAGCCCCAGCATTTT	CASSLAGGQPQHF
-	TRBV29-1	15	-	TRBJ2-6	TGCAGCGTTGAAGACCAGTCCTCTGGGGCCAACGTCCTGACTTTC	CSVEDQSSGANVLTF
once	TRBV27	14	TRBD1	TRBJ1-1	TGTGCCAGCAGTTGGCAGGGGGCTAAAACTGAAGCTTTCTTT	CASSWQGAKTEAFF
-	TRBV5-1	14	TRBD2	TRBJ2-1	TGCGCCAGCAGTCGCGGGGGGCCTGGGAATGAGCAGTTCTTC	CASSRGGPGNEQFF
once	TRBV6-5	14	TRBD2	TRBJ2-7	TGTGCCAGCAGTCTACCGACTAGCGACTACGAGCAGTACTTC	CASSLPTSDYEQYF
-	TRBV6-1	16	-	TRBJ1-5	TGTGCCAGCAGTGTTCGACAGTTGAGGAGCAATCAGCCCCAGCATTTT	CASSVRQLRSNQPQHF
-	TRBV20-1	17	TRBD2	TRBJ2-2	TGCAGTGCTAGTCCTAGCGGGACTATTGTTAGCACCGGGGAGCTGTTTTTT	CSASPSGTIVSTGELFF
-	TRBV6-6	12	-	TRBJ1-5	TGTGCCGCACGGGGGTTTGGACAGCCCCAGCATTTT	CAARGFGQPQHF
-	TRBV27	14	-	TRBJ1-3	TGTGCCAGCAGTCCGGGGTCTGCTGGAAACACCATATATTTT	CASSPGSAGNTIYF
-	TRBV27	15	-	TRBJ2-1	TGTGCCAGCAGTTTATCCGGACAGACGATAGGGGAGCAGTTCTTC	CASSLSGQTIGEQFF
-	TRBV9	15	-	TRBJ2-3	TGTGCCAGCAGGTCCGGCGGCCTTATGACAGATACGCAGTATTTT	CASRSGGLMTDTQYF
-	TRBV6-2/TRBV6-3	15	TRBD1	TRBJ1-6	TGTGCCAGCAGTTACGGGGGACAGGGAAGATCGCCCCTCCACTTT	CASSYGGQGRSPLHF
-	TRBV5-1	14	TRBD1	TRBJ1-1	TGCGCCAGCAGCCTATGGACAGGGAGCACTGAAGCTTTCTTT	CASSLWTGSTEAFF
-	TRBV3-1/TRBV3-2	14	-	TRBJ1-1	TGTGCCAGCAGCCAAGTTGGGCAGAACACTGAAGCTTTCTTT	CASSQVGQNTEAFF
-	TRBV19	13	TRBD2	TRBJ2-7	TGTGCCAGTTCCCGGGACTACTCCTACGAGCAGTACTTC	CASSRDYSYEQYF
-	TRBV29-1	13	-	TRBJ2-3	TGCAGCGTTGAGAGGGCGGTCGTGGATACGCAGTATTTT	CSVERAVVDTQYF
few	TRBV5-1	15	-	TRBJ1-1	TGCGCCAGCAGCTTGGTGGCAGGGGTGGGCACTGAAGCTTTCTTT	CASSLVAGVGTEAFF
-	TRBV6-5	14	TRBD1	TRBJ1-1	TGTGCCAGCAGTTCGACAGGGTGGGGCACTGAAGCTTTCTTT	CASSSTGWGTEAFF
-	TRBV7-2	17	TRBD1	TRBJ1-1	TGTGCCAGCAGCGTAGATTGGACAGGGGAGCCGAACACTGAAGCTTTCTTT	CASSVDWTGEPNTEAFF
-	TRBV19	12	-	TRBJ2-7	TGTGCCAGTTTGGGCAGGGGCTACGAGCAGTACTTC	CASLGRGYEQYF